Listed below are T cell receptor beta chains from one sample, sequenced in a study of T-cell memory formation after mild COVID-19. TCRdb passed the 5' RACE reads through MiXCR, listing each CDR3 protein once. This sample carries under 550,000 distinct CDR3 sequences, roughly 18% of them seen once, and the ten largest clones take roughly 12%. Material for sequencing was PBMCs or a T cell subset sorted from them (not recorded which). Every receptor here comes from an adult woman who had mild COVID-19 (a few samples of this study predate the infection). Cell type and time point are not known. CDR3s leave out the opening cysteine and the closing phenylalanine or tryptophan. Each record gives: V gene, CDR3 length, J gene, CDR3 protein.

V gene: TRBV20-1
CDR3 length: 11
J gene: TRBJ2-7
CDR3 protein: SALTDALGEQY

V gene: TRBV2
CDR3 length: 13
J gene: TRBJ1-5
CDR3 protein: ASSEGRRFGQPQH

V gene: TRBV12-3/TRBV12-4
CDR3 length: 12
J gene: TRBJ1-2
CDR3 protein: ASSPLQGSGGYT

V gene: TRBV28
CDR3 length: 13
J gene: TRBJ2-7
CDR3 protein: ASSSRLAGEREQY

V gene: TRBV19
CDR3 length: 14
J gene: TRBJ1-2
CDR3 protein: ASTTLGDSPGYGYT

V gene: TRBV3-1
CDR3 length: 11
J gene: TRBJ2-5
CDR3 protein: ASSQDRTGKGY

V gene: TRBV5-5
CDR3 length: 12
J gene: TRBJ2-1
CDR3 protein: ASSLLGAYNEQF

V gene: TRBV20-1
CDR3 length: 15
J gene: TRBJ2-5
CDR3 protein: SARDTIRLGPQETQY

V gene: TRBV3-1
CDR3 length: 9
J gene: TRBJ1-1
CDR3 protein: ASSQDGRAF

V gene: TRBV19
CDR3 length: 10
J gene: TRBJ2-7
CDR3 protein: ASSKGNHEQY

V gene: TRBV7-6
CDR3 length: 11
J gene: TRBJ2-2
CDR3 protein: ASTVADYGELF

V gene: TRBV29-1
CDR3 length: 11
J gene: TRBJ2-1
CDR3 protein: SVEGVPYNEQF

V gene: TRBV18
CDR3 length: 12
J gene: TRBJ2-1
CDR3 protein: ASSQVTSSNEQF

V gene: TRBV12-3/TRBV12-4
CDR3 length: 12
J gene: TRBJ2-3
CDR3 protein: ASRAGGSTDTQY

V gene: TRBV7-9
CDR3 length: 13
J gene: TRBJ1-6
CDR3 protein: ASSLAGSGNSPLH

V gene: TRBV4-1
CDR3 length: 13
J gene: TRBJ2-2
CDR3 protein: ASSQYGSNTGELF

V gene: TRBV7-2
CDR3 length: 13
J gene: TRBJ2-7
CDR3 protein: ASSPSGLGRSEQY

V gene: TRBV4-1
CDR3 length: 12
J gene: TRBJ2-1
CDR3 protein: ASSHFLATNEQF

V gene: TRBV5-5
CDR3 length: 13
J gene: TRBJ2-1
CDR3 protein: ASSLQRGAYNEQF

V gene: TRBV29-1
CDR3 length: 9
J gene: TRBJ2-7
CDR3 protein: SVGQSYEQY

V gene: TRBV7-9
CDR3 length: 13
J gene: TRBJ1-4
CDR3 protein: ASSLGMGTNEKLF

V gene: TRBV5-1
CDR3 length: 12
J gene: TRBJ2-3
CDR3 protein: ASSLAGTGGTQY

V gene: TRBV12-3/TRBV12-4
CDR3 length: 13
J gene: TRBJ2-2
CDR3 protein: ASSLRRLNTGELF

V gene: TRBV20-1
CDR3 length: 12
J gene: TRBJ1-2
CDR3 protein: SARLKGPLYGYT

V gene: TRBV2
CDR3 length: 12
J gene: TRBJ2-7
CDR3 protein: ASTQGGHLYEQY

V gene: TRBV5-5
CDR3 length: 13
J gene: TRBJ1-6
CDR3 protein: ASSLEGADNSPLH

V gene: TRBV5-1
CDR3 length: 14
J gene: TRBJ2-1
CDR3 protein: ASSPPTRFAGDEQF

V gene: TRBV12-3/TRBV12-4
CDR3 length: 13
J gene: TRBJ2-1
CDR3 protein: ASRHSSGGANEQF

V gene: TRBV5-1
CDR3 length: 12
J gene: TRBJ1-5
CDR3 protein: ASSLGADGQPQH

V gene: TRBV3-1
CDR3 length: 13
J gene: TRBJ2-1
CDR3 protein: ASSLGTSRGNEQF

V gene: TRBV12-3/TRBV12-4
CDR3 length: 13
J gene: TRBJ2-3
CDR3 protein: ASSATTGGTDTQY

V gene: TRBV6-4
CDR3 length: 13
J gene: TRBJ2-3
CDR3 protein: ASSATSGGSDTQY